The clone carrying this T cell receptor beta chain was detected a few times. This CDR3 spans 13 amino acids. V lost 6 bases to trimming and J lost 1 base, with 7 bases between them. Germline V gene sequence: CDR1 SGHRS, CDR2 YFSETQ. The data stem from a study of human T cells and chemical hapten exposure. Documented time point: pre-sensitization, week 0. Treatment given: therapeutic diphenylcyclopropenone sensitization with weekly scalp DPC. From the RACE reads, TCRdb called clonotypes with MiXCR, one entry per CDR3 protein. In the table there are over 300,000 distinct CDR3 sequences, 4.5% to 6% of which are singletons.

This receptor was identified in a woman in her forties or fifties with alopecia areata. Some clones in this sample may be carry-over from other donors' samples. Source: whole blood, taken in connection with sensitization to the hapten diphenylcyclopropenone (DPC). The chain links TRBV5-1 to TRBJ2-2; D unresolved. CDR3 amino acids: CASNRENTGELFF. The DNA for the CDR3 is TGCGCCAGCAATAGGGAGAACACCGGGGAGCTGTTTTTT.